Listed below are T cell receptor beta chains from one sample, sequenced in a study of sequential checkpoint blockade in melanoma. TCRdb's table, derived via immunoSEQ multiplex PCR, lists solely in-frame clones and lacks some. This table has approximately 5,100 clones, about 32% appearing once. Sequenced here: tumor tissue (inferred from file names), sampled from a patient given nivolumab and ipilimumab in sequence. The receptors come from a human donor with melanoma. Each CDR3 is given with its conserved first and last residue. D genes are given only for firm matches. Clone size appears in some rows only: once, few, many, or a class for an expanded clone.

.,TRBD1,TRBJ2-7,TRBV5-1,TGCGCCAGCAGTTCCAGGGACAGGAACTACGAGCAGTACTTC,CASSSRDRNYEQYF
medium-sized,TRBD1,TRBJ1-5,TRBV6-8,TGTGCCAGCAGTCAACCGGGACAGGGGGATCAGCCCCAGCATTTT,CASSQPGQGDQPQHF
few,.,TRBJ2-2,TRBV11-3,TGTGCCAGCAGCTTCGAAACAGGTGTTTACACCGGGGAGCTGTTTTTT,CASSFETGVYTGELFF
.,.,TRBJ2-4,TRBV19,TGTGCCAGTAACCCGGGACACCGATACCCCATTCAGTACTTC,CASNPGHRYPIQYF
.,.,TRBJ2-3,TRBV6-8,TGTGCCAGCGGACGGGGGGCTAGGGCTCCCATATCCACAGATACGCAGTATTTT,CASGRGARAPISTDTQYF
.,.,TRBJ1-5,TRBV25-1,TGTGCCAGCAGTGAAGAAGGGGAGGGTAATCAGCCCCAGCATTTT,CASSEEGEGNQPQHF
once,TRBD1,TRBJ2-7,TRBV19,TGTGCCAGTAGTATATTAACAGGGGAATACGAGCAGTACTTC,CASSILTGEYEQYF
.,.,TRBJ1-1,TRBV9,TGTGCCAGCAGCGTCGATCAGACTTTGAACACTGAAGCTTTCTTT,CASSVDQTLNTEAFF
few,TRBD1,TRBJ2-7,TRBV30,TGTGCCTGGAGCGCCGGGACAGGGGGCTCCTACGAGCAGTACTTC,CAWSAGTGGSYEQYF
.,TRBD1,TRBJ2-2,TRBV19,TGTGCCAGTGACAGGGTCGGGGAGCTGTTTTTT,CASDRVGELFF
once,.,TRBJ2-7,TRBV30,TGTGCCCTCACTACCAGCTACGAGCAGTACTTC,CALTTSYEQYF
.,.,TRBJ1-1,TRBV28,TGTGCCAGCAGTCAAACAACGAACACTGAAGCTTTCTTT,CASSQTTNTEAFF
.,TRBD2,TRBJ2-1,TRBV28,TGTGCCAGCAATTCGTGGGCGGGACTAGCGGGGGGTGAGCAGTTCTTC,CASNSWAGLAGGEQFF